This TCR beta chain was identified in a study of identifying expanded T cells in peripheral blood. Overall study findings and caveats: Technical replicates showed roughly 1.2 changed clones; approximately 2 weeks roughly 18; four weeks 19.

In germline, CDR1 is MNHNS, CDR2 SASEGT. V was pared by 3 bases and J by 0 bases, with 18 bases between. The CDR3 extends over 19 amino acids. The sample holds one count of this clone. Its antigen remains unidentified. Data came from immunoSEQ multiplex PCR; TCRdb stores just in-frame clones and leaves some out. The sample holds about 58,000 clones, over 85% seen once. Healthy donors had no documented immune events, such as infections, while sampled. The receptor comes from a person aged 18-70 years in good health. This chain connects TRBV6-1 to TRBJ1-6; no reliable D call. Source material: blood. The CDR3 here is CASSEWARGKSSYNSPLHF. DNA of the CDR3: TGTGCCAGCAGTGAGTGGGCTCGGGGTAAGAGCTCCTATAATTCACCCCTCCACTTT.